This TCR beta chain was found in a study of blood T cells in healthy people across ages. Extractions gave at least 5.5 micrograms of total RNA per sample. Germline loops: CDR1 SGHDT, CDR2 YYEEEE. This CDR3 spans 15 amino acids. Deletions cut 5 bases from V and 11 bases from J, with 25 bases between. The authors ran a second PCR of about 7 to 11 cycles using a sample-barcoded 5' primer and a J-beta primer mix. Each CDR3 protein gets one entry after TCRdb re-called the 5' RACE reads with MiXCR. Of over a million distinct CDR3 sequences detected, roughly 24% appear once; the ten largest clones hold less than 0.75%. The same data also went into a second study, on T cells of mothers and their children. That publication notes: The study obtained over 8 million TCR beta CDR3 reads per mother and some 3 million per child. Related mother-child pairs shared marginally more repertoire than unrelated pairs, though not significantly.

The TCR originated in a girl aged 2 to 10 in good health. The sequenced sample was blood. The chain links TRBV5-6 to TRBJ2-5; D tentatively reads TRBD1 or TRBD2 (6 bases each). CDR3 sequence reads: CASSRSSWGPRGQYF. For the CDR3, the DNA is TGTGCCAGCAGTCGATCTTCGTGGGGGCCCCGGGGGCAGTACTTC.